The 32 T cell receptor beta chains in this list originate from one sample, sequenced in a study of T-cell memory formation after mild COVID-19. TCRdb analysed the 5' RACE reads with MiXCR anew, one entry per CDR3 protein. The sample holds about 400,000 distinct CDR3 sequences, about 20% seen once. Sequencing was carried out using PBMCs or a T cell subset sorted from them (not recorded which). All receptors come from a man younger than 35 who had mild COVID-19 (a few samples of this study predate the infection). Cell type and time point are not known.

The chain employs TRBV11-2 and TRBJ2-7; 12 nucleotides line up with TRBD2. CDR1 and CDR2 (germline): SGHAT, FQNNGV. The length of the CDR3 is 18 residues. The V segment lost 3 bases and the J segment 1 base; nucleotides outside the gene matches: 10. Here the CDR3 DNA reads TGTGCCAGCAGCTTCTGGACTAGCGGGGCCTCCTATTCCTACGAGCAGTACTTC. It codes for CASSFWTSGASYSYEQYF.

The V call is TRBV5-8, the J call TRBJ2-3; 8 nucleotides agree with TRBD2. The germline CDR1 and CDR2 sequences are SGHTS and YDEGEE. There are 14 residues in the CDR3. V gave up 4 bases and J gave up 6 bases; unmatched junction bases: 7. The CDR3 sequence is CASSLGGGQDTQYF. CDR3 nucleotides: TGTGCCAGCAGCCTCGGGGGGGGTCAGGATACGCAGTATTTT. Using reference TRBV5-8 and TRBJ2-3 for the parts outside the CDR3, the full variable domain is EAGVTQSPTHLIKTRGQQATLRCSPISGHTSVYWYQQALGLGLQFLLWYDEGEERNRGNFPPRFSGRQFPNYSSELNVNALELEDSALYLCASSLGGGQDTQYFGPGTRLTVL.

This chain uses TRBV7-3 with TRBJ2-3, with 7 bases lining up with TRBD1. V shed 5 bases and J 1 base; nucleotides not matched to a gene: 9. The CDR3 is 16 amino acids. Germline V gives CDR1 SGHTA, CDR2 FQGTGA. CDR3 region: CASSLQGLGGTDTQYF. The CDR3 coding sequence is TGTGCCAGCAGCCTACAGGGGTTAGGGGGCACAGATACGCAGTATTTT.

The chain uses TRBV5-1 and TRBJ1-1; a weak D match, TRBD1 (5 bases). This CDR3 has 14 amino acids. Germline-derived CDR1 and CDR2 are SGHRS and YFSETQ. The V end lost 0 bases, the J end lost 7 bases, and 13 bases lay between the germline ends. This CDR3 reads CASSLARGGDEAFF. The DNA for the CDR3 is TGCGCCAGCAGCTTGGCAAGGGGAGGTGATGAAGCTTTCTTT.

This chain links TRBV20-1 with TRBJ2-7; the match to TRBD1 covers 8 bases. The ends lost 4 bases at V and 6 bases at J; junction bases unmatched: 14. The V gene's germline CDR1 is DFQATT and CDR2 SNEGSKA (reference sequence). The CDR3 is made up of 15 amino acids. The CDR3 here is CSATRDGQGSAEQYF. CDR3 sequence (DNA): TGCAGTGCTACTCGCGACGGACAGGGAAGTGCCGAGCAGTACTTC.

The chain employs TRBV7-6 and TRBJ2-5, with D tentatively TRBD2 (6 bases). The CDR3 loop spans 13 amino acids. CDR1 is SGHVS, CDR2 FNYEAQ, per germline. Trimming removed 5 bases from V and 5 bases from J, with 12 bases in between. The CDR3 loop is CASSPGTVETQYF. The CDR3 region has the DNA TGTGCCAGCAGCCCGGGGACTGTGGAGACCCAGTACTTC.

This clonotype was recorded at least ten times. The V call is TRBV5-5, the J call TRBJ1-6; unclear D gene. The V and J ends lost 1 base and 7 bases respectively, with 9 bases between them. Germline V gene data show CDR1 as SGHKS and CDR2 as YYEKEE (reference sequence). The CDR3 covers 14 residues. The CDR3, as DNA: TGTGCCAGCAGCTTGTTACAGAGAAATTCACCCCTCCACTTT. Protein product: CASSLLQRNSPLHF.

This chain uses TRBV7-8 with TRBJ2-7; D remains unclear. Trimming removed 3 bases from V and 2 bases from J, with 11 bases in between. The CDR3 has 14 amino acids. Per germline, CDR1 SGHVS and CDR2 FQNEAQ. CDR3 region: CASSFQRGPYEQYV. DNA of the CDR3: TGTGCCAGCAGCTTCCAAAGAGGCCCCTACGAGCAGTACGTC.

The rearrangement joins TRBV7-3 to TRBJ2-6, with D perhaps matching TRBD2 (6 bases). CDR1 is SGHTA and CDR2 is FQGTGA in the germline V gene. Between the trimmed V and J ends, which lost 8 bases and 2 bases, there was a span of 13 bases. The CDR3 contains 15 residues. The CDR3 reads CASGGRSPGANVLTF. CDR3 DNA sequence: TGTGCCAGCGGGGGGAGGAGCCCTGGGGCCAACGTCCTGACTTTC. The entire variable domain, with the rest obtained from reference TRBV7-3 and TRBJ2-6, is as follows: GAGVSQTPSNKVTEKGKYVELRCDPISGHTALYWYRQSLGQGPEFLIYFQGTGAADDSGLPNDRFFAVRPEGSVSTLKIQRTERGDSAVYLCASGGRSPGANVLTFGAGSRLTVL.

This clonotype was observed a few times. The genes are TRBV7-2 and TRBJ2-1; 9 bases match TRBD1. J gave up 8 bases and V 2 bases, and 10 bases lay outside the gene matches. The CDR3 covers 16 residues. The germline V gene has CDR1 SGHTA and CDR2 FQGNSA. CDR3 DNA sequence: TGTGCCAGCAGCTTACGTACAGGGGGCGTCGGTCATGAGCAGTTCTTC. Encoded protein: CASSLRTGGVGHEQFF. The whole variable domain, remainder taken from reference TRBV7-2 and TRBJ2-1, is GAGVSQSPSNKVTEKGKDVELRCDPISGHTALYWYRQSLGQGLEFLIYFQGNSAPDKSGLPSDRFSAERTGGSVSTLTIQRTQQEDSAVYLCASSLRTGGVGHEQFFGPGTRLTVL.

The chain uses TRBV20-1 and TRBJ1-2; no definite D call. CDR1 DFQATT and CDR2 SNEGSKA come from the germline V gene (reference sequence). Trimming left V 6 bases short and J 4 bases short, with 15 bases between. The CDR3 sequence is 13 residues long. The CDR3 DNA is TGCAGTGCAAGGGTGGGAGGTACCTATGGCTACACCTTC. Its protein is CSARVGGTYGYTF.

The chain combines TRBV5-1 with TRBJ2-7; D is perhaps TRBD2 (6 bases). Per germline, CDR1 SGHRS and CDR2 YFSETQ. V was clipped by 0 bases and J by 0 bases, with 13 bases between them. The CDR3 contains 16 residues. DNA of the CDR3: TGCGCCAGCAGCTTGGGAGGGGACTGGAGCTCCTACGAGCAGTACTTC. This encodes CASSLGGDWSSYEQYF.

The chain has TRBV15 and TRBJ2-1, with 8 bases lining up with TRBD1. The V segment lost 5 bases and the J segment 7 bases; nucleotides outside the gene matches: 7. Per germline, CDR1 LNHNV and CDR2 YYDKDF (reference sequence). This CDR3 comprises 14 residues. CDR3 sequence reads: CATSPQGVLNEQFF. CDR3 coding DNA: TGTGCCACCAGCCCACAGGGGGTTCTAAATGAGCAGTTCTTC. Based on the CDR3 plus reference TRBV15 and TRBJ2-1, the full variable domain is DAMVIQNPRYQVTQFGKPVTLSCSQTLNHNVMYWYQQKSSQAPKLLFHYYDKDFNNEADTPDNFQSRRPNTSFCFLDIRSPGLGDTAMYLCATSPQGVLNEQFFGPGTRLTVL.

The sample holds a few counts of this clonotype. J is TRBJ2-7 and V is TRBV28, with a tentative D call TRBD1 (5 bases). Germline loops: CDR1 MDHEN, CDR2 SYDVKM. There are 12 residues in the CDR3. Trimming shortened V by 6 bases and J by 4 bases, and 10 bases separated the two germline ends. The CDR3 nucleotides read TGTGCCAGCAGCGACAGTACATACGAGCAGTACGTC. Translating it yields CASSDSTYEQYV.

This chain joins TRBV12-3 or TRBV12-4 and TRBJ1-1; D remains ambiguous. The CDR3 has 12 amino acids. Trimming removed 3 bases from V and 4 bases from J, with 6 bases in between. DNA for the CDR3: TGTGCCAGCAGTTTTGGGATCACTGAAGCTTTCTTT. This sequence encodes CASSFGITEAFF.

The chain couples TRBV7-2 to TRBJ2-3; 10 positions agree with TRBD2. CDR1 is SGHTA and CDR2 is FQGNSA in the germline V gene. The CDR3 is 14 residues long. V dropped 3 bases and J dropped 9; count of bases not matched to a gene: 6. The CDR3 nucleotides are TGTGCCAGCAGCTTCACTAGCGGGGAAGGCACGCAGTATTTT. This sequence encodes CASSFTSGEGTQYF.

CDR3: CAWIGLNTEAFF. In nucleotides, the CDR3 is TGTGCCTGGATCGGATTGAACACTGAAGCTTTCTTT. The chain uses TRBV30 and TRBJ1-1; no reliable D call. Trimming left V 4 bases short and J 0 bases short, with 6 bases between. Germline values: CDR1 GTSNPN, CDR2 SVGIG (reference sequence). CDR3 size: 12 residues.

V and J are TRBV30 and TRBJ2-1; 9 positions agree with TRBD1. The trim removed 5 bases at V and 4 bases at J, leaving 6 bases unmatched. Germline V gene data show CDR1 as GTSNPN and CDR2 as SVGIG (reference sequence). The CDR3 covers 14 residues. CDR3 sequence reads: CAWATGGAYNEQFF. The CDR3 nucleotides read TGTGCCTGGGCGACAGGGGGGGCTTACAATGAGCAGTTCTTC.

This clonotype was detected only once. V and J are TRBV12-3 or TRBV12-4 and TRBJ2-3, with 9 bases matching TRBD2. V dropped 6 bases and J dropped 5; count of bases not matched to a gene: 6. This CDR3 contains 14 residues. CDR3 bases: TGTGCCAGCAGAACCTCGCGGGGGGGAGATACGCAGTATTTT. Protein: CASRTSRGGDTQYF.

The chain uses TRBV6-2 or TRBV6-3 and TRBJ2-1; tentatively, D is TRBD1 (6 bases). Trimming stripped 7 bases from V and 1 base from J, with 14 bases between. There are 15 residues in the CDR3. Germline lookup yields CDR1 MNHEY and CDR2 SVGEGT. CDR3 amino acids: CASTGLGGSYNEQFF. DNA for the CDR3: TGTGCCAGCACCGGTTTAGGGGGATCCTACAATGAGCAGTTCTTC.

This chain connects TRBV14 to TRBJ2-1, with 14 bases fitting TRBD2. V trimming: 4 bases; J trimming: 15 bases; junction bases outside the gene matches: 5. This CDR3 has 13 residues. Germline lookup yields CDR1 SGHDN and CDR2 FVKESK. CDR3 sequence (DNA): TGTGCCAGCAGCCGCGGGACTAGCGGGGGACGGTTCTTC. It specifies CASSRGTSGGRFF.

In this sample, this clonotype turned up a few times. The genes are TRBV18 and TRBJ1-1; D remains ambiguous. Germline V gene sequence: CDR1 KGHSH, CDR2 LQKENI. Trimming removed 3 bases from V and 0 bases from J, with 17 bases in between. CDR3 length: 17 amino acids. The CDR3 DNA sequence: TGTGCCAGCTCACCCTTCGACAAGAGTAATATGAACACTGAAGCTTTCTTT. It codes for CASSPFDKSNMNTEAFF.

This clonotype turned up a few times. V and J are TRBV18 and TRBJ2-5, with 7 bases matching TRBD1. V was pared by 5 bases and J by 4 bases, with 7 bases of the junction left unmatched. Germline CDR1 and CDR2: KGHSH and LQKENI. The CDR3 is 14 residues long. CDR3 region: CASSKIAGGETQYF. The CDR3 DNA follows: TGTGCCAGCTCAAAGATTGCAGGGGGAGAGACCCAGTACTTC.

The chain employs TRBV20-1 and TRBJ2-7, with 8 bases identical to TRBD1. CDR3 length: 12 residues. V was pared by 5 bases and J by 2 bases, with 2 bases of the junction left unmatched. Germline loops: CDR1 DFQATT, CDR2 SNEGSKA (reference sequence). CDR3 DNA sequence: TGCAGTGCTGGACAGGGAGCCTACGAGCAGTACGTC. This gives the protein CSAGQGAYEQYV.

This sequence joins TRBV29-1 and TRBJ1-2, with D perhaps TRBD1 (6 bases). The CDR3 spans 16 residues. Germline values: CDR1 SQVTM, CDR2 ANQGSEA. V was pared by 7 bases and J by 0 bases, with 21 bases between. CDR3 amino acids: CSALGGGTPANYGYTF. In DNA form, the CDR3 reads TGCAGCGCTCTGGGGGGCGGGACGCCGGCTAACTATGGCTACACCTTC.

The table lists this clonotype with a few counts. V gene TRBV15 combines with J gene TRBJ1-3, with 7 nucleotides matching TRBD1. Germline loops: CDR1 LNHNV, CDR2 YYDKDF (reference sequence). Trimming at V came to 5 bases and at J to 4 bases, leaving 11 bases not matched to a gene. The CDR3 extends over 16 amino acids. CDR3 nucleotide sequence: TGTGCCACCAGCTCCCAGACAGGGACCGTCGGAAACACCATATATTTT. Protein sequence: CATSSQTGTVGNTIYF.

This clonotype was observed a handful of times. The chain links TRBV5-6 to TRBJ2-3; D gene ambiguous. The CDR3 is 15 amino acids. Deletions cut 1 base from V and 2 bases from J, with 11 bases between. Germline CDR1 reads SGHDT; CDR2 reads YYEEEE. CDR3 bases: TGTGCCAGCAGCTTGTTTGGCAGATTCACAGATACGCAGTATTTT. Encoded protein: CASSLFGRFTDTQYF. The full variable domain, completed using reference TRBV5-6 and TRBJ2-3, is DAGVTQSPTHLIKTRGQQVTLRCSPKSGHDTVSWYQQALGQGPQFIFQYYEEEERQRGNFPDRFSGHQFPNYSSELNVNALLLGDSALYLCASSLFGRFTDTQYFGPGTRLTVL.

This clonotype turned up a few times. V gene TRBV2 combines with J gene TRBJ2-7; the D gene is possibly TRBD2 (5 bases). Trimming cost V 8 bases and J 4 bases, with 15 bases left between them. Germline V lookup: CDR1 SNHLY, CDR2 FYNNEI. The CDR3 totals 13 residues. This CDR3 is CASRGPAGYEQYV. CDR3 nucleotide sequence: TGTGCCAGCCGAGGACCTGCGGGTTACGAGCAGTACGTC.

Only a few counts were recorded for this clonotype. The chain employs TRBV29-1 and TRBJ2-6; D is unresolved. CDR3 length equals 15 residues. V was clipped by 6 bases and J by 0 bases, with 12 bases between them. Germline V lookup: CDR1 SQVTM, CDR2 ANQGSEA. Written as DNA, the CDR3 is TGCAGCGTCGTACAGACGAGCTCTGGGGCCAACGTCCTGACTTTC. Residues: CSVVQTSSGANVLTF.

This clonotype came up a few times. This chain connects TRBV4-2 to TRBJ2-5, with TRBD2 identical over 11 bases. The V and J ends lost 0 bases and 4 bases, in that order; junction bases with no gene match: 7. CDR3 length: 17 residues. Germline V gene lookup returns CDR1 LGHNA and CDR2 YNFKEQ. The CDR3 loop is CASSQDGSLAGGETQYF. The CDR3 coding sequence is TGTGCCAGCAGCCAAGATGGTTCCCTAGCGGGGGGAGAGACCCAGTACTTC.

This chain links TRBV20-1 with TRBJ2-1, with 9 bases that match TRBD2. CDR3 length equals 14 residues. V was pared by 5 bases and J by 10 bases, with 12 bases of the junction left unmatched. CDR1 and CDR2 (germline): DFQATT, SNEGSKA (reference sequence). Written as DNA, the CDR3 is TGCAGTGCTGTCCTTGGCGGGGGGGCAAAAGAGCAGTTCTTC. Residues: CSAVLGGGAKEQFF.

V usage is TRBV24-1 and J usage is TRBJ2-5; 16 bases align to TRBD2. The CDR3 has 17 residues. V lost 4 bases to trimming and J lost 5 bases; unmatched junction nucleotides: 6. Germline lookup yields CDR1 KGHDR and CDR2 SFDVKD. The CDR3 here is CATSDLGLAGGMETQYF. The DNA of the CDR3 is TGTGCCACCAGTGACCTGGGACTAGCGGGGGGGATGGAGACCCAGTACTTC.